A single sample gave rise to the 18 T cell receptor beta chains below, sequenced in a study of CD8 T cells in ankylosing spondylitis. TCRdb itself ran the 5' RACE reads through MiXCR, one entry per CDR3 protein. The sample lists approximately 250,000 distinct CDR3 sequences, roughly a tenth seen once, with around 2.6% in the top ten. The sample taken for sequencing was blood, either unsorted or a sorted T cell fraction (not recorded which). The receptors derive from a male donor with ankylosing spondylitis or in good health (not recorded which).

There are many counts of this clonotype. The chain combines TRBV12-3 or TRBV12-4 with TRBJ2-7; 8 nucleotides line up with TRBD2. The CDR3 contains 16 residues. The trim removed 6 bases at V and 5 bases at J, leaving 15 bases unmatched. CDR3 DNA: TGTGCCAGCAGCGCCCCACCAAGCGGGAGTCTCCACGAGCAGTACTTC. It translates to CASSAPPSGSLHEQYF.

The chain links TRBV7-9 to TRBJ1-2; tentative D call: TRBD1 (6 bases). Trimming left V 5 bases short and J 2 bases short, with 12 bases between. Germline values: CDR1 SEHNR, CDR2 FQNEAQ (reference sequence). The CDR3 runs 14 residues. CDR3 sequence: CASSHTGQNYGYTF. The DNA for the CDR3 is TGTGCCAGCAGCCACACCGGACAGAACTATGGCTACACCTTC.

This clonotype was recorded at least ten times. The genes are TRBV29-1 and TRBJ1-1; 7 nucleotides align to TRBD1. There are 10 residues in the CDR3. Looked up from germline, CDR1 is SQVTM and CDR2 is ANQGSEA. Germline trimming cut 7 bases from V and 8 bases from J; bases unmatched to any gene: 4. In DNA form, the CDR3 reads TGCAGCGCCGGGGACAGAGAAGCTTTCTTT. Its protein is CSAGDREAFF.

This clonotype was found many times. The chain links TRBV11-3 to TRBJ2-3, with D possibly being TRBD1 or TRBD2 (6 bases each). The CDR3 contains 14 residues. The germline CDR1 and CDR2 sequences are SGHNT and YENEEA. The V and J ends lost 5 bases and 2 bases respectively, with 11 bases between them. The DNA for the CDR3 is TGTGCCAGCAGCCTAGGGGGACTCACAGATACGCAGTATTTT. Protein sequence: CASSLGGLTDTQYF. Looking up the rest from reference TRBV11-3 and TRBJ2-3 gives the full variable domain: EAGVVQSPRYKIIEKKQPVAFWCNPISGHNTLYWYLQNLGQGPELLIRYENEEAVDDSQLPKDRFSAERLKGVDSTLKIQPAELGDSAVYLCASSLGGLTDTQYFGPGTRLTVL.

This clonotype was counted at least ten times. V usage is TRBV5-6 and J usage is TRBJ1-1; the match to TRBD1 covers 7 bases. J lost 2 bases, V lost 4 bases, and 5 bases had no gene match. Germline V gives CDR1 SGHDT, CDR2 YYEEEE. The CDR3 contains 14 residues. In DNA, the CDR3 is TGTGCCAGCAGCGCTGGGGACAGAAACACTGAAGCTTTCTTT. It specifies CASSAGDRNTEAFF.

The V gene is TRBV7-9, the J gene TRBJ2-1, with TRBD2 identical over 8 bases. The ends lost 5 bases at V and 6 bases at J; junction bases unmatched: 12. This CDR3 has 16 residues. Germline V gene data show CDR1 as SEHNR and CDR2 as FQNEAQ (reference sequence). CDR3 protein: CASSPEEAGDLNEQFF. CDR3 nucleotide sequence: TGTGCCAGCAGCCCCGAGGAAGCGGGGGATCTCAATGAGCAGTTCTTC.

This clonotype was recorded at least ten times. The chain joins TRBV5-6 to TRBJ1-4, with 10 bases that match TRBD1. Trimming cost V 6 bases and J 6 bases; bases outside gene matches: 11. Germline lookup yields CDR1 SGHDT and CDR2 YYEEEE. The CDR3 has 16 residues. CDR3 region: CASTLPAGTGDEKLFF. The CDR3 nucleotides read TGTGCCAGCACCCTACCCGCCGGGACAGGGGATGAAAAACTGTTTTTT.

This sequence joins TRBV6-1 and TRBJ2-5; 7 positions agree with TRBD1. This CDR3 spans 14 amino acids. The germline gives CDR1 MNHNS, CDR2 SASEGT. V lost 6 bases and J lost 5; bases outside the gene matches: 9. CDR3 nucleotides: TGTGCCAGCAGCCCCCGACAGGGTATGGAGACCCAGTACTTC. It is translated as CASSPRQGMETQYF.

This clonotype was recorded many times. The rearrangement joins TRBV6-1 to TRBJ1-2; D unclear. This CDR3 has 12 residues. Trimming took 4 bases from V and 8 from J, leaving 11 bases between them. In germline, CDR1 is MNHNS, CDR2 SASEGT. The CDR3 region is CASSANRDGYTF. CDR3 DNA: TGTGCCAGCAGTGCTAATCGCGACGGCTACACCTTC.

In its sample, this clonotype was seen many times. V usage is TRBV29-1 and J usage is TRBJ2-7; D is unclear. The CDR3 has 12 residues. CDR1 is SQVTM and CDR2 is ANQGSEA in the germline V gene. Trimming removed 4 bases from V and 5 bases from J, with 12 bases in between. CDR3 coding DNA: TGCAGCGTTGGGCAGACCCTAAACGAGCAGTACTTC. Its protein product is CSVGQTLNEQYF.

This clonotype appeared many times. The chain is built from TRBV30 and TRBJ2-2; possible D gene TRBD2, 6 bases. The ends were cut back, 0 bases at V and 6 bases at J, with 8 bases in the middle. CDR1 and CDR2 from the germline V gene are GTSNPN and SVGIG (reference sequence). The CDR3 extends over 13 amino acids. This CDR3 reads CAWSVGGAGELFF. The DNA of the CDR3 is TGTGCCTGGAGTGTGGGGGGAGCCGGGGAGCTGTTTTTT.

This clonotype has ten or more counts. The junction differs from germline at one of its ends, possibly a read error. The chain has TRBV14 and TRBJ1-5, with D uncertain. Germline CDR1 SGHDN, CDR2 FVKESK. This CDR3 is 13 amino acids long. The CDR3 sequence: CASSQDRGRPKHF. CDR3 DNA: TGTGCCAGCAGCCAAGATCGGGGAAGGCCCAAGCATTTT.

The sample holds many counts of this clonotype. V usage is TRBV11-2 and J usage is TRBJ2-3; 16 positions agree with TRBD2. After removal of 5 bases from V and 1 base from J, the junction contained 15 bases not matched to a gene. CDR1 is SGHAT, CDR2 FQNNGV, per germline. This CDR3 region has 21 residues. The CDR3 here is CASSPIRPGTSGGAGTDTQYF. The CDR3 bases are TGTGCCAGCAGCCCAATACGTCCCGGGACTAGCGGGGGGGCCGGCACAGATACGCAGTATTTT.

This clonotype was counted ten times or more. CDR3 amino acids: CASSGGDGPQAPQHF. For the CDR3, the DNA is TGTGCCAGCAGTGGGGGGGACGGCCCACAGGCGCCCCAGCATTTT. The chain recombines TRBV6-1 with TRBJ1-5, with TRBD1 as a possible D gene (5 bases). Trimming removed 4 bases from V and 9 bases from J, with 19 bases in between. CDR1 is MNHNS and CDR2 is SASEGT in the germline V gene. There are 15 residues in the CDR3.

The sample holds many counts of this clonotype. The chain links TRBV12-3 or TRBV12-4 to TRBJ1-1; possible D gene TRBD1, 5 bases. V was trimmed by 6 bases and J by 6 bases, leaving 11 bases between them. This CDR3 contains 12 residues. For the CDR3, the DNA is TGTGCCAGCAGCGGGGGGGGACCTGAAGCTTTCTTT. Encoded protein: CASSGGGPEAFF.

In this sample, this clonotype turned up many times. This chain uses TRBV12-3 or TRBV12-4 with TRBJ1-5; D is uncertain. This CDR3 has 13 residues. V lost 2 bases and J lost 7, with 9 bases in between. The CDR3 here is CASSLSNGQPQHF. The CDR3 DNA sequence: TGTGCCAGCAGTTTATCCAACGGGCAGCCCCAGCATTTT.

This clonotype was counted a few times. This rearrangement joins TRBV6-5 to TRBJ2-1; D unclear. The V gene's germline CDR1 is MNHEY and CDR2 SVGAGI. V was trimmed by 0 bases and J by 6 bases, leaving 9 bases between them. The CDR3 has 14 amino acids. The CDR3 sequence: CASSYSASINEQFF. CDR3 sequence (DNA): TGTGCCAGCAGTTACTCGGCTAGTATCAATGAGCAGTTCTTC.

A remark on this clonotype: This sequence may be a read error, since a much larger clone differs from it by one base. The V call is TRBV12-1, the J call TRBJ2-7. TRBV12-1 is marked as a pseudogene. CDR3 length: 14 amino acids. In nucleotides, the CDR3 is TGTGCCAGCAGCTTTGGGCCTCGCTCCTACGAGCAGTACTTC. It translates to CASSFGPRSYEQYF.